A single sample is the source of the 21 T cell receptor beta chains below, sequenced in a study of blood T cell repertoires in COVID-19. Here immunoSEQ multiplex PCR was the method, and the copy in TCRdb shows in-frame clones only, minus some. The sample records some 150,000 clones, around 91% being singletons. Source material: PBMCs or T cells enriched from blood (not recorded which). These receptors all come from a woman under 30 who had recovered from COVID-19.

The chain links TRBV7-2 to TRBJ2-2; D unclear. Trimming pared 1 base from V and 2 bases from J, leaving 8 bases between. This CDR3 has 15 amino acids. CDR1 is SGHTA, CDR2 FQGNSA, per germline. CDR3 nucleotides: TGTGCCAGCAGCTTAGGTGGAGCCAACACCGGGGAGCTGTTTTTT. Translation gives CASSLGGANTGELFF.

The rearrangement links TRBV19 to TRBJ1-5, with TRBD1 matching 8 bases. V lost 2 bases to trimming and J lost 4 bases; unmatched junction nucleotides: 4. Germline V lookup: CDR1 LNHDA, CDR2 SQIVND (reference sequence). The CDR3 covers 15 residues. CDR3 protein: CASSIWTGPNQPQHF. CDR3 in DNA: TGTGCCAGTAGTATATGGACAGGGCCTAATCAGCCCCAGCATTTT.

This chain uses TRBV2 with TRBJ2-4, with D possibly TRBD1 on 5 matching bases. This CDR3 comprises 15 residues. V was pared by 6 bases and J by 5 bases, with 17 bases between. Germline V lookup: CDR1 SNHLY, CDR2 FYNNEI. CDR3 residues: CASRGLVTGENIQYF. DNA for the CDR3: TGTGCCAGCAGAGGGCTCGTCACAGGAGAAAACATTCAGTACTTC.

This clone was counted a few times. The V call is TRBV9, the J call TRBJ2-1; a weak D match, TRBD1 (8 bases). V was trimmed by 0 bases and J by 10 bases, leaving 14 bases between them. The CDR3 length is 14 residues. CDR1 is SGDLS, CDR2 YYNGEE, per germline. The CDR3 region is CASSVEQGEGEQFF. DNA for the CDR3: TGTGCCAGCAGCGTAGAACAGGGGGAGGGAGAGCAGTTCTTC.

This chain links TRBV14 with TRBJ1-4; D perhaps matches TRBD1 (5 bases). This CDR3 region has 15 residues. The V end was cut by 1 base, the J end by 5 bases, with 11 bases between. Germline V gene sequence: CDR1 SGHDN, CDR2 FVKESK. This CDR3 is CASSQAPGLNEKLFF. CDR3 DNA sequence: TGTGCCAGCAGCCAAGCGCCAGGGTTGAATGAAAAACTGTTTTTT.

CDR3 in DNA: TGTGCCAGCAGCTTACGTGCATCCGGACAGGGAAATTCACCCCTCCACTTT. Encoded protein: CASSLRASGQGNSPLHF. The rearrangement uses TRBV7-8 and TRBJ1-6, with 8 nucleotides matching TRBD1. The CDR3 loop spans 17 amino acids. The V gene end was trimmed by 2 bases and the J gene end by 7 bases; junction bases not matched to a gene: 10. The germline gives CDR1 SGHVS, CDR2 FQNEAQ.

This chain joins TRBV4-2 and TRBJ2-1; D not certain. CDR1 LGHNA and CDR2 YNFKEQ come from the germline V gene. This CDR3 is built from 13 residues. V was clipped by 0 bases and J by 7 bases, with 7 bases between them. The CDR3 loop reads CASSQEPRNEQFF. CDR3 nucleotides: TGTGCCAGCAGCCAAGAGCCCCGGAATGAGCAGTTCTTC.

V usage is TRBV4-2 and J usage is TRBJ1-2; 9 bases map to TRBD1. The germline V gene encodes CDR1 LGHNA and CDR2 YNFKEQ. This CDR3 contains 16 residues. V lost 0 bases to trimming and J lost 8 bases; unmatched junction nucleotides: 10. In DNA, the CDR3 is TGTGCCAGCAGCCAAGATCCTTGGACAGGGGCCGGGGGCTACACCTTC. This translates into CASSQDPWTGAGGYTF.

The chain carries TRBV24-1 and TRBJ2-5, with D perhaps matching TRBD2 (6 bases). Germline V gives CDR1 KGHDR, CDR2 SFDVKD. V lost 9 bases, J lost 7 bases, and 23 bases lay in between. This CDR3 has 15 residues. The CDR3 DNA is TGTGCCACCGAAGACTCCGGGACTTCAAAGGGGACCCAGTACTTC. It translates to CATEDSGTSKGTQYF.

The J gene is TRBJ2-7, the V gene TRBV15, with 7 positions matching TRBD1. V trimming: 8 bases; J trimming: 0 bases; junction bases outside the gene matches: 7. The CDR3 has 14 residues. From germline, CDR1 is LNHNV and CDR2 YYDKDF (reference sequence). CDR3 DNA sequence: TGTGCCACCTCCCCCCGGGACAGCTCCTACGAGCAGTACTTC. It encodes CATSPRDSSYEQYF. Based on the CDR3 plus reference TRBV15 and TRBJ2-7, the full variable domain is DAMVIQNPRYQVTQFGKPVTLSCSQTLNHNVMYWYQQKSSQAPKLLFHYYDKDFNNEADTPDNFQSRRPNTSFCFLDIRSPGLGDTAMYLCATSPRDSSYEQYFGPGTRLTVT.

V usage is TRBV9 and J usage is TRBJ1-1; 9 bases match TRBD1. Germline trimming cut 4 bases from V and 1 base from J; bases unmatched to any gene: 2. The CDR3 is made up of 14 amino acids. Germline values: CDR1 SGDLS, CDR2 YYNGEE. The CDR3 protein is CASSKGQGNTEAFF. CDR3 DNA sequence: TGTGCCAGCAGCAAGGGACAGGGGAACACTGAAGCTTTCTTT.

This sequence joins TRBV28 and TRBJ1-1, with TRBD1 matching 7 bases. The junction had 7 bases not matched to a gene; V was cut back by 5 bases and J by 1 base. This CDR3 is 15 amino acids long. Germline V gene lookup returns CDR1 MDHEN and CDR2 SYDVKM. CDR3 sequence (DNA): TGTGCCAGCAGTGCGAGGGGACAGCCGAACACTGAAGCTTTCTTT. This gives the protein CASSARGQPNTEAFF. Variable domain in full (rest from reference TRBV28 and TRBJ1-1): DVKVTQSSRYLVKRTGEKVFLECVQDMDHENMFWYRQDPGLGLRLIYFSYDVKMKEKGDIPEGYSVSREKKERFSLILESASTNQTSMYLCASSARGQPNTEAFFGQGTRLTVV.

The V and J genes are TRBV7-9 and TRBJ2-7; D ambiguous. Trimming removed 5 bases at V and 2 bases at J, with 7 bases between. Germline values: CDR1 SEHNR, CDR2 FQNEAQ (reference sequence). The CDR3 contains 12 residues. The DNA of the CDR3 is TGTGCCAGCAGCGATTCGGCCTACGAGCAGTACTTC. Protein product: CASSDSAYEQYF.

The chain combines TRBV27 with TRBJ2-1, with 13 bases fitting TRBD2. This CDR3 is built from 16 residues. The ends lost 3 bases at V and 6 bases at J; junction bases unmatched: 5. Germline CDR1 is MNHEY and CDR2 is SMNVEV (reference sequence). The CDR3 sequence is CASSFRTSGRGNEQFF. The CDR3 nucleotides are TGTGCCAGCAGTTTCCGAACTAGCGGGAGGGGCAATGAGCAGTTCTTC.

This clone was seen only once. J is TRBJ1-4 and V is TRBV3-1 (or the pseudogene TRBV3-2), with TRBD1 identical over 7 bases. The CDR3 covers 17 residues. The germline V gene has CDR1 LGHDT and CDR2 YNNKEL (reference sequence). Trimming removed 2 bases from V and 3 bases from J; junction bases left unmatched: 9. CDR3 in DNA: TGTGCCAGCAGCCAATACAGGGGCCAGGTGTCTAATGAAAAACTGTTTTTT. Amino acid sequence: CASSQYRGQVSNEKLFF.

The rearrangement joins TRBV5-1 to TRBJ2-5; D ambiguous. From germline, CDR1 is SGHRS and CDR2 YFSETQ. The CDR3 sequence is 14 residues long. Trimming pared 4 bases from V and 2 bases from J, leaving 12 bases between. Written as DNA, the CDR3 is TGCGCCAGCAGCCAAGCGCGCCTTCAAGAGACCCAGTACTTC. The encoded protein is CASSQARLQETQYF. The full variable domain, with the rest looked up from reference TRBV5-1 and TRBJ2-5, is KAGVTQTPRYLIKTRGQQVTLSCSPISGHRSVSWYQQTPGQGLQFLFEYFSETQRNKGNFPGRFSGRQFSNSRSEMNVSTLELGDSALYLCASSQARLQETQYFGPGTRLLVL.

This chain connects TRBV18 to TRBJ1-1; D is unclear. V lost 3 bases, J lost 0 bases, and 5 bases lay in between. The germline CDR1 and CDR2 sequences are KGHSH and LQKENI. This CDR3 has 13 amino acids. CDR3 sequence (DNA): TGTGCCAGCTCACCTTCAATGAACACTGAAGCTTTCTTT. Translated, it gives CASSPSMNTEAFF.

J is TRBJ1-1 and V is TRBV3-1 (or the pseudogene TRBV3-2), with 7 bases fitting TRBD1. The CDR3 totals 15 residues. Trimming cost V 5 bases and J 4 bases; bases outside gene matches: 10. Germline assignment: CDR1 LGHDT and CDR2 YNNKEL (reference sequence). CDR3 loop: CASSSRTGPSTEAFF. DNA of the CDR3: TGTGCCAGCAGCTCCCGGACAGGACCAAGCACTGAAGCTTTCTTT.

This rearrangement joins TRBV2 to TRBJ2-7; D not certain. Germline-derived CDR1 and CDR2 are SNHLY and FYNNEI. The CDR3 contains 14 residues. V lost 5 bases, J lost 2 bases, and 13 bases lay in between. Here the CDR3 DNA reads TGTGCCAGCAGTTCACTCCAGGTAACCTACGAGCAGTACTTC. Amino acid sequence: CASSSLQVTYEQYF.

CDR3 loop: CASSARQGGSPLHF. The CDR3 coding sequence is TGTGCCAGCAGCGCCCGGCAGGGAGGTTCACCCCTCCACTTT. The chain uses TRBV11-2 and TRBJ1-6; weak D call: TRBD1 (5 bases). Trimming left V 5 bases short and J 9 bases short, with 14 bases between. This CDR3 has 14 residues. The germline V gene encodes CDR1 SGHAT and CDR2 FQNNGV.

V usage is TRBV2 and J usage is TRBJ1-1; TRBD1 aligns across 11 bases. V lost 5 bases and J lost 4; bases outside the gene matches: 12. The CDR3 extends over 17 amino acids. Per the germline V gene, CDR1 is SNHLY and CDR2 is FYNNEI. CDR3 protein: CASSTLRDRGASTEAFF. CDR3 DNA sequence: TGTGCCAGCAGTACACTCCGGGACAGGGGGGCGAGCACTGAAGCTTTCTTT.